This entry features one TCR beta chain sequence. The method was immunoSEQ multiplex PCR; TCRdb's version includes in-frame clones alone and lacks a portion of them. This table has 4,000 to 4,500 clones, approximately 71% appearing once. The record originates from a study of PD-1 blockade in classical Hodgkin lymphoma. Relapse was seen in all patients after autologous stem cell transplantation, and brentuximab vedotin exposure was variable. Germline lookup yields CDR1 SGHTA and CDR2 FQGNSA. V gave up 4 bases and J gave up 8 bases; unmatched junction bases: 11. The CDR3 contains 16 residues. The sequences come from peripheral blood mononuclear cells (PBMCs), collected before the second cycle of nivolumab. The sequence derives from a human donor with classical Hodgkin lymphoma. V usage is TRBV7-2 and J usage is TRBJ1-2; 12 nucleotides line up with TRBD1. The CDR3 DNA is TGTGCCAGCAGCTCTCGAAGGGACAGGGGGCGCGACGGCTACACCTTC. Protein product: CASSSRRDRGRDGYTF.